Detailed here is one TCR beta chain. The sample belongs to a study of blood T cell repertoires in COVID-19. There are 14 residues in the CDR3. Here immunoSEQ multiplex PCR was the method, and the copy in TCRdb shows in-frame clones only, minus some. The sample records 150,000 or so clones, more than 75% being singletons. Sequencing was done on a sample of PBMCs or T cells enriched from blood (not recorded which). The chain employs TRBV21-1 and TRBJ1-4. TRBV21-1 is a known pseudogene. This sequence was found in a woman aged 45-65 years who had recovered from COVID-19. CDR3 DNA: TGTGCCAGCAGCAAAGGCCCGGACTTTTTAAAACTGTTTTTT. Its protein is CASSKGPDFLKLFF.